This TCR beta chain was captured by sequencing in a study of cytomegalovirus exposure and HLA in healthy donors. Findings and caveats of the study: Cytomegalovirus-associated status was assigned to about 170 TCR beta chains. TCR sequences were mostly rare, though some public TCRs occurred in many donors.

Sequencing used immunoSEQ multiplex PCR; TCRdb keeps in-frame clones, though not all of them. This table holds roughly 330,000 clones, roughly 87% found once. Concerning this clone: The antigen is unknown.

Separate from the approximately 700-subject first cohort was the 120-subject validation cohort, to which the donors belonged. Germline V CDR1 and CDR2: PRHDT, FYEKMQ (reference sequence). Trimming left V 5 bases short and J 0 bases short, with 14 bases between. The CDR3 sequence is 15 residues long. V is TRBV13 and J is TRBJ2-7, with D possibly matching TRBD2 (6 bases). This TCR came from a woman aged 25-40 years in good health and CMV-seropositive. Sequencing used PBMCs. The CDR3 protein is CASSDRDSPSYEQYF. The CDR3 DNA reads TGTGCCAGCAGCGACCGGGACTCCCCCTCCTACGAGCAGTACTTC.